The next 17 T cell receptor beta chains were all read from a single sample in a study of immune evolution from preneoplasia to lung adenocarcinoma. The data were produced by immunoSEQ multiplex PCR, yet TCRdb's version contains in-frame clones alone and is incomplete. The sample yields some 4,200 clones, 65% to 80% seen once. The sequencing sample was made of FFPE minimally invasive lung adenocarcinoma tissue. The receptor source for this set is a person between 45 and 75 years old with lung adenocarcinoma.

The chain couples TRBV2 to TRBJ1-2, with D tentatively TRBD1 (5 bases). Germline values: CDR1 SNHLY, CDR2 FYNNEI. This CDR3 has 14 amino acids. V gave up 1 base and J gave up 5 bases, with 11 bases separating them. The CDR3 protein is CASSEVPGPYGYTF. The CDR3 DNA follows: TGTGCCAGCAGTGAAGTTCCGGGACCATATGGCTACACCTTC.

This clone was counted once. The chain recombines TRBV29-1 with TRBJ1-1, with TRBD1 matching over 8 bases. Germline loops: CDR1 SQVTM, CDR2 ANQGSEA. This CDR3 comprises 14 residues. V was pared by 6 bases and J by 4 bases, with 10 bases of the junction left unmatched. The CDR3, as DNA: TGCAGCGTGGACAGGGCTACCCCCTCCACTGAAGCTTTCTTT. It is translated as CSVDRATPSTEAFF.

J is TRBJ1-5 and V is TRBV19, with 7 bases matching TRBD1. Germline V lookup: CDR1 LNHDA, CDR2 SQIVND (reference sequence). This CDR3 comprises 15 residues. V shed 9 bases and J 2 bases; nucleotides not matched to a gene: 10. The CDR3, as DNA: TGTGCCAGCAGGGAAACAGGGGCGGGCAATCAGCCCCAGCATTTT. It yields the protein CASRETGAGNQPQHF. Supplemented by reference TRBV19 and TRBJ1-5, the full variable domain reads DGGITQSPKYLFRKEGQNVTLSCEQNLNHDAMYWYRQDPGQGLRLIYYSQIVNDFQKGDIAEGYSVSREKKESFPLTVTSAQKNPTAFYLCASRETGAGNQPQHFGDGTRLSIL.

The DNA of the CDR3 is TGTGCCAGCAGTAAATGGGAGAAGCCCTACGAGCAGTACTTC. It encodes CASSKWEKPYEQYF. The rearrangement links TRBV7-9 to TRBJ2-7; maybe TRBD2 (5 bases). The CDR3 totals 14 residues. The V end lost 6 bases, the J end lost 2 bases, and 14 bases lay between the germline ends. From germline, CDR1 is SEHNR and CDR2 FQNEAQ (reference sequence).

The chain joins TRBV6-1 to TRBJ2-7; TRBD1 aligns across 10 bases. There are 14 residues in the CDR3. From germline, CDR1 is MNHNS and CDR2 SASEGT. The trim removed 6 bases at V and 3 bases at J, leaving 5 bases unmatched. CDR3 sequence: CASSGQGGYYEQYF. The CDR3 DNA is TGTGCCAGCAGCGGACAGGGGGGCTACTACGAGCAGTACTTC.

The chain is built from TRBV5-1 and TRBJ2-1; D ambiguous. The CDR3 consists of 15 residues. Germline loops: CDR1 SGHRS, CDR2 YFSETQ. The germline V and J ends were trimmed by 0 bases and 8 bases, with 15 bases remaining between them. CDR3 sequence reads: CASSLGPGPPDEQFF. The CDR3 nucleotides read TGCGCCAGCAGCTTGGGCCCGGGCCCCCCCGATGAGCAGTTCTTC.

This clone has a single count. This chain links TRBV2 with TRBJ2-7; no clear D. The CDR3 length is 13 residues. CDR1 and CDR2 from the germline V gene are SNHLY and FYNNEI. Trimming removed 6 bases at V and 5 bases at J, with 14 bases between. In DNA form, the CDR3 reads TGTGCCAGCAGCTCTGGCTCTCGCGACGAGCAGTACTTC. Translated, it gives CASSSGSRDEQYF.

The chain links TRBV21-1 to TRBJ2-3; the D call of TRBD2 is as the table states it, not checked on the DNA. TRBV21-1 is labeled a pseudogene. The CDR3 covers 16 residues. CDR3 DNA: TGTGCCAGCGGGTTTATAGCGGGAGTCATCAAAGATACGCAGTATTTT. This codes for CASGFIAGVIKDTQYF.

This clone was seen a handful of times. The chain is built from TRBV6-1 and TRBJ1-5, with 7 bases aligning to TRBD1. Unmatched junction bases numbered 3, after V lost 6 bases and J lost 7 bases. The CDR3 covers 12 residues. Germline CDR1 and CDR2: MNHNS and SASEGT. CDR3 nucleotides: TGTGCCAGCAGGACAGGGAAGCAGCCCCAGCATTTT. As protein: CASRTGKQPQHF.

The chain has TRBV30 and TRBJ2-5, with 9 bases fitting TRBD1. The end of the DNA is better explained by TRBJ2-7, so the J call may be wrong. The CDR3 sequence is 12 residues long. Germline-derived CDR1 and CDR2 are GTSNPN and SVGIG (reference sequence). In DNA, the CDR3 is TGTGCCTGGGAACAGGGGGCGAACGAGCAGTACTTC. Protein: CAWEQGANEQYF.

V gene TRBV6-5 combines with J gene TRBJ1-6; 8 bases agree with TRBD1. The V gene's germline CDR1 is MNHEY and CDR2 SVGAGI. V lost 2 bases and J lost 8; bases outside the gene matches: 5. CDR3 length: 15 amino acids. In DNA form, the CDR3 reads TGTGCCAGCAGTTACACGACAGGGGAAGATTCACCCCTCCACTTT. Its protein is CASSYTTGEDSPLHF.

The chain links TRBV9 to TRBJ2-1; maybe TRBD1 (6 bases). The CDR3 runs 16 residues. Trimming cost V 0 bases and J 4 bases, with 14 bases left between them. Germline lookup yields CDR1 SGDLS and CDR2 YYNGEE. This CDR3 reads CASSVAGQRGYNEQFF. In DNA form, the CDR3 reads TGTGCCAGCAGCGTAGCCGGGCAGAGGGGGTACAATGAGCAGTTCTTC. Using reference TRBV9 and TRBJ2-1 for the parts outside the CDR3, the full variable domain is DSGVTQTPKHLITATGQRVTLRCSPRSGDLSVYWYQQSLDQGLQFLIQYYNGEERAKGNILERFSAQQFPDLHSELNLSSLELGDSALYFCASSVAGQRGYNEQFFGPGTRLTVL.

This chain joins TRBV7-2 and TRBJ2-1; D ambiguous. CDR1 is SGHTA, CDR2 FQGNSA, per germline. V was pared by 7 bases and J by 8 bases, with 12 bases between. This CDR3 is built from 12 residues. The CDR3 region has the DNA TGTGCCAGCACCCTATCGCTTGATGAGCAGTTCTTC. It codes for CASTLSLDEQFF.

This chain links TRBV4-1 with TRBJ1-5; no reliable D call. The germline CDR1 and CDR2 sequences are MGHRA and YSYEKL. The CDR3 loop spans 13 amino acids. Trimming took off 0 bases at V and 4 bases at J, with 4 bases between the two ends. CDR3 bases: TGCGCCAGCAGCCAAGATGAGAATCAGCCCCAGCATTTT. It yields the protein CASSQDENQPQHF.

The DNA for the CDR3 is TGCAGTGCTAAACAGGGCTACGAGCAGTACTTC. It codes for CSAKQGYEQYF. The V gene is TRBV20-1, the J gene TRBJ2-7; TRBD1 might be the D (6 bases). Trimming shortened V by 4 bases and J by 3 bases, and 7 bases separated the two germline ends. The CDR3 is 11 amino acids. Germline V lookup: CDR1 DFQATT, CDR2 SNEGSKA (reference sequence).

This chain connects TRBV5-1 to TRBJ2-5; D may be TRBD1 or TRBD2 (5 bases each). Germline CDR1 reads SGHRS; CDR2 reads YFSETQ. The CDR3 loop spans 14 amino acids. The V and J ends lost 7 bases and 5 bases respectively, with 18 bases between them. The chain's CDR3 is CASRGVLGLETQYF. The CDR3 coding sequence is TGCGCCAGCCGAGGGGTGCTGGGGCTGGAGACCCAGTACTTC.

V gene TRBV5-1 combines with J gene TRBJ2-7; 7 nucleotides line up with TRBD2. V lost 1 base, J lost 7 bases, and 11 bases stayed unmatched. The germline V gene has CDR1 SGHRS and CDR2 YFSETQ. There are 15 residues in the CDR3. This chain's CDR3 is CASSLRQDQGGEQYF. The CDR3, as DNA: TGCGCCAGCAGCTTGCGACAAGACCAGGGAGGGGAGCAGTACTTC.